The 29 T cell receptor beta chains below all came from one sample that was sequenced in a study of EBV T-cell therapy then PD-1 blockade in nasopharyngeal carcinoma. Treatment noted: AdE1-LMPpoly-expanded autologous EBV-specific T-cell therapy followed by anti-PD-1 nivolumab. The table came from immunoSEQ multiplex PCR; TCRdb's copy has only in-frame clones and leaves some out. Among 22,000 or so clones listed, 82% were seen once. What these receptors recognize is not known. The input for sequencing was CD8+ T cells from blood, taken at day -245 from a patient whose treatment included autologous EBV-specific T cells and nivolumab. Receptor source: a man between 35 and 55 years old with nasopharyngeal carcinoma.

The V and J genes are TRBV7-9 and TRBJ2-2, with D perhaps TRBD1 (6 bases). Germline-derived CDR1 and CDR2 are SEHNR and FQNEAQ (reference sequence). This CDR3 is built from 15 residues. V was shortened by 2 bases and J by 3 bases, with 10 bases between the two germline ends. The CDR3 sequence is CASSLPGADTGELFF. The CDR3 DNA reads as TGTGCCAGCAGCTTACCAGGGGCAGACACCGGGGAGCTGTTTTTT.

This chain links TRBV7-6 with TRBJ2-7; 7 nucleotides match TRBD1. The germline CDR1 and CDR2 sequences are SGHVS and FNYEAQ. Trimming cost V 5 bases and J 3 bases; bases outside gene matches: 4. This CDR3 spans 13 amino acids. The CDR3 DNA is TGTGCCAGCAGCGAGGGACAGATCTACGAGCAGTACTTC. Translation: CASSEGQIYEQYF.

This sequence joins TRBV7-6 and TRBJ2-5; D unclear. The V gene lost 1 base and the J gene lost 4 bases, with 10 bases spanning the gap. The CDR3 is 14 amino acids. Per germline, CDR1 SGHVS and CDR2 FNYEAQ. Here the CDR3 reads CASSLGLGIETQYF. The CDR3 DNA reads as TGTGCCAGCAGCTTAGGTTTGGGGATAGAGACCCAGTACTTC.

As DNA, the CDR3 is TGTGCCAGCAGTGAATCGGACGGTTCTGGAAACACCATATATTTT. This translates into CASSESDGSGNTIYF. The gene calls are TRBV6-1 and TRBJ1-3; D ambiguous. The germline gives CDR1 MNHNS, CDR2 SASEGT. Between the trimmed V and J ends, which lost 2 bases and 1 base, there was a span of 9 bases. CDR3 length: 15 amino acids.

The rearrangement links TRBV3-1 (or the pseudogene TRBV3-2) to TRBJ2-3, with 11 bases fitting TRBD2. Trimming removed 2 bases from V and 4 bases from J; junction bases left unmatched: 2. This CDR3 has 15 amino acids. Germline assignment: CDR1 LGHDT and CDR2 YNNKEL (reference sequence). The CDR3 DNA reads as TGTGCCAGCAGCCAAACTAGCGGGGGTGCAGATACGCAGTATTTT. It encodes CASSQTSGGADTQYF.

V usage is TRBV4-3 and J usage is TRBJ1-6; a weak D match, TRBD1 (5 bases). V lost 2 bases, J lost 9 bases, and 11 bases lay in between. Germline V gene data show CDR1 as LGHNA and CDR2 as YSLEER. The CDR3 is 14 residues long. CDR3 loop: CASSQSREGSPLHF. The DNA for the CDR3 is TGCGCCAGCAGCCAATCCAGGGAGGGTTCACCCCTCCACTTT.

V gene TRBV9 combines with J gene TRBJ1-5; D possibly corresponds to TRBD1 (5 bases). CDR3 length: 14 amino acids. Germline lookup yields CDR1 SGDLS and CDR2 YYNGEE. Trimming removed 0 bases from V and 4 bases from J, with 8 bases in between. The CDR3 nucleotides read TGTGCCAGCAGCGTAGCGGGGGGAAATCAGCCCCAGCATTTT. Amino acids: CASSVAGGNQPQHF.

The rearrangement links TRBV4-1 to TRBJ2-7; D perhaps matches TRBD2 (7 bases). CDR1 is MGHRA, CDR2 YSYEKL, per germline. The V end was cut by 4 bases, the J end by 2 bases, with 18 bases between. This CDR3 is 16 amino acids long. CDR3 in DNA: TGCGCCAGCAGCCCGCCCCGGGGGGCCTCCCCCTACGAGCAGTACTTC. The encoded protein is CASSPPRGASPYEQYF.

This clone appeared a few times. V and J are TRBV6-4 and TRBJ2-1; the D gene is possibly TRBD2 (6 bases). V was shortened by 3 bases and J by 6 bases, with 9 bases between the two germline ends. The CDR3 has 13 residues. Germline loops: CDR1 MRHNA, CDR2 SNTAGT. CDR3 sequence (DNA): TGTGCCAGCAGTGAAGGGGAGGTCAATGAGCAGTTCTTC. It codes for CASSEGEVNEQFF.

The CDR3 is CASSQEWGDEAFF. For the CDR3, the DNA is TGCGCCAGCAGCCAAGAATGGGGCGATGAAGCTTTCTTT. V usage is TRBV4-3 and J usage is TRBJ1-1; TRBD1 is a possible D gene (5 bases). V dropped 0 bases and J dropped 7 bases, with 9 bases sitting between them. This CDR3 spans 13 amino acids. Germline V gene sequence: CDR1 LGHNA, CDR2 YSLEER.

J is TRBJ1-5 and V is TRBV4-1; D uncertain. The length of the CDR3 is 15 residues. Trimming stripped 0 bases from V and 4 bases from J, with 10 bases between. The germline CDR1 and CDR2 sequences are MGHRA and YSYEKL. CDR3 in amino acids: CASSQDRGPNQPQHF. For the CDR3, the DNA is TGCGCCAGCAGCCAAGATAGAGGCCCTAATCAGCCCCAGCATTTT.

The chain has TRBV27 and TRBJ1-2; 8 bases align to TRBD1. CDR3 size: 16 residues. After removal of 5 bases from V and 6 bases from J, the junction contained 14 bases not matched to a gene. Germline CDR1 and CDR2: MNHEY and SMNVEV (reference sequence). CDR3 DNA: TGTGCCAGCAGTCACTATCAACAGGGGGAGGAGGATGGCTACACCTTC. This sequence encodes CASSHYQQGEEDGYTF.

The V and J genes are TRBV19 and TRBJ1-6; 12 positions match TRBD1. In germline, CDR1 is LNHDA, CDR2 SQIVND (reference sequence). The CDR3 has 15 amino acids. After removal of 1 base from V and 9 bases from J, the junction contained 1 base not matched to a gene. The CDR3 bases are TGTGCCAGTAGTATAGGGGACAGGGGGCTTTCACCCCTCCACTTT. Its translation is CASSIGDRGLSPLHF. Full variable domain (outside the CDR3, taken from reference TRBV19 and TRBJ1-6): DGGITQSPKYLFRKEGQNVTLSCEQNLNHDAMYWYRQDPGQGLRLIYYSQIVNDFQKGDIAEGYSVSREKKESFPLTVTSAQKNPTAFYLCASSIGDRGLSPLHFGNGTRLTVT.

V usage is TRBV30 and J usage is TRBJ2-7; possible D gene TRBD1, 6 bases. The CDR3 length is 14 residues. The V gene lost 0 bases and the J gene lost 5 bases, with 14 bases spanning the gap. The germline CDR1 and CDR2 sequences are GTSNPN and SVGIG (reference sequence). The CDR3 DNA reads as TGTGCCTGGAGTGTGTGGGGGCGCGGCCACGAGCAGTACTTC. It specifies CAWSVWGRGHEQYF.

This chain links TRBV7-6 with TRBJ1-6; D is uncertain. The germline CDR1 and CDR2 sequences are SGHVS and FNYEAQ. The CDR3 spans 13 residues. V lost 0 bases and J 11 bases, leaving 8 bases between the germline ends. For the CDR3, the DNA is TGTGCCAGCAGCTTAGCGTTAAAGGCACCCCTCCACTTT. Protein product: CASSLALKAPLHF. Using reference TRBV7-6 and TRBJ1-6 for the parts outside the CDR3, the full variable domain is GAGVSQSPRYKVTKRGQDVALRCDPISGHVSLYWYRQALGQGPEFLTYFNYEAQQDKSGLPNDRFSAERPEGSISTLTIQRTEQRDSAMYRCASSLALKAPLHFGNGTRLTVT.

This clone was detected only once. The rearrangement uses TRBV29-1 and TRBJ2-7; TRBD1 aligns across 7 bases. The CDR3 covers 13 residues. V lost 7 bases and J lost 3; bases outside the gene matches: 9. Germline V gene data show CDR1 as SQVTM and CDR2 as ANQGSEA. CDR3 amino acids: CSGRRGNYYEQYF. For the CDR3, the DNA is TGCAGCGGTCGCAGGGGGAACTACTACGAGCAGTACTTC.

J is TRBJ1-1 and V is TRBV19, with D unclear. The CDR3 runs 11 residues. Trimming stripped 8 bases from V and 1 base from J, with 5 bases between. Germline assignment: CDR1 LNHDA and CDR2 SQIVND (reference sequence). The CDR3 nucleotides are TGTGCCAGTGATAGGAACACTGAAGCTTTCTTT. It encodes CASDRNTEAFF.

This chain connects TRBV13 to TRBJ2-3, with 16 positions matching TRBD2. The CDR3 consists of 20 residues. Germline CDR1 and CDR2: PRHDT and FYEKMQ (reference sequence). Unmatched junction bases numbered 9, after V lost 1 base and J lost 2 bases. DNA for the CDR3: TGTGCCAGCAGCTTAGCGGGACTAGCGGGGGGGCCAAAGCTCACAGATACGCAGTATTTT. This codes for CASSLAGLAGGPKLTDTQYF.

This clone was seen a single time. V usage is TRBV7-7 and J usage is TRBJ2-2; tentative D call: TRBD1 (6 bases). V lost 1 base to trimming and J lost 2 bases, with 11 bases between them. CDR3 length equals 16 residues. Germline loops: CDR1 SSHAT, CDR2 FNYEAQ (reference sequence). CDR3 residues: CASSLGTAHNTGELFF. CDR3 coding DNA: TGTGCCAGCAGCTTAGGGACAGCCCACAACACCGGGGAGCTGTTTTTT.

This clone was picked up one time. The gene calls are TRBV5-4 and TRBJ2-2; D not certain. This CDR3 contains 13 residues. The germline V gene encodes CDR1 SGHNT and CDR2 YYREEE (reference sequence). Trimming cost V 1 base and J 4 bases, with 5 bases left between them. The CDR3 reads CASSLWPTGELFF. The CDR3 region has the DNA TGTGCCAGCAGCTTGTGGCCCACCGGGGAGCTGTTTTTT.

The chain combines TRBV7-7 with TRBJ2-7; TRBD2 aligns across 7 bases. Trimming cost V 5 bases and J 0 bases; bases outside gene matches: 7. The CDR3 covers 15 residues. The germline V gene encodes CDR1 SSHAT and CDR2 FNYEAQ (reference sequence). CDR3: CASSPTSGGSYEQYF. DNA for the CDR3: TGTGCCAGCAGCCCCACCTCGGGGGGCTCCTACGAGCAGTACTTC.

The V call is TRBV5-1, the J call TRBJ2-7, with TRBD1 as a possible D gene (6 bases). CDR1 SGHRS and CDR2 YFSETQ come from the germline V gene. The CDR3 is 14 amino acids. V was cut by 0 bases and J by 5 bases, with 12 bases left in between. The CDR3 nucleotides read TGCGCCAGCAGCTTGGAGACCAGGGGACACGAGCAGTACTTC. Translated, it gives CASSLETRGHEQYF.

By share, this clone counts as medium-sized. V and J are TRBV2 and TRBJ2-3; the match to TRBD1 covers 9 bases. This CDR3 has 14 amino acids. V lost 8 bases, J lost 2 bases, and 5 bases stayed unmatched. Germline V gene data show CDR1 as SNHLY and CDR2 as FYNNEI. The CDR3 loop is CASAGQGVTDTQYF. The CDR3 nucleotides are TGTGCCAGCGCGGGACAGGGAGTCACAGATACGCAGTATTTT.

The chain carries TRBV9 and TRBJ2-5, with 14 bases identical to TRBD2. J gave up 2 bases and V 1 base, and 7 bases lay outside the gene matches. In germline, CDR1 is SGDLS, CDR2 YYNGEE. This CDR3 comprises 18 residues. The CDR3 region is CASSVPQGLAGEQETQYF. DNA for the CDR3: TGTGCCAGCAGCGTACCCCAGGGACTAGCGGGGGAGCAAGAGACCCAGTACTTC.

CDR3 DNA: TGTGCCAGCAGCTCCGGGACAGGGTACCCAGATACGCAGTATTTT. Its protein product is CASSSGTGYPDTQYF. The rearrangement uses TRBV5-8 and TRBJ2-3; TRBD1 agrees at 9 bases. Per germline, CDR1 SGHTS and CDR2 YDEGEE. The CDR3 loop spans 15 amino acids. V was clipped by 3 bases and J by 4 bases; unmatched bases: 6.

V usage is TRBV30 and J usage is TRBJ2-2, with D perhaps TRBD1 or TRBD2 (6 bases each). The CDR3 spans 15 residues. Germline CDR1 GTSNPN, CDR2 SVGIG (reference sequence). V lost 4 bases and J 2 bases, leaving 14 bases between the germline ends. The CDR3 DNA follows: TGTGCCTGGAATTGGGGGGCGGTAAACACCGGGGAGCTGTTTTTT. The encoded protein is CAWNWGAVNTGELFF.

This chain links TRBV11-2 with TRBJ2-7, with D uncertain. V gave up 0 bases and J gave up 5 bases, with 5 bases separating them. The CDR3 contains 12 residues. Germline assignment: CDR1 SGHAT and CDR2 FQNNGV. The CDR3 sequence: CASSLDQHEQYF. DNA of the CDR3: TGTGCCAGCAGCTTAGACCAGCACGAGCAGTACTTC. The complete variable domain, with remaining parts taken from reference TRBV11-2 and TRBJ2-7, reads EAGVAQSPRYKIIEKRQSVAFWCNPISGHATLYWYQQILGQGPKLLIQFQNNGVVDDSQLPKDRFSAERLKGVDSTLKIQPAKLEDSAVYLCASSLDQHEQYFGPGTRLTVT.

The J gene is TRBJ2-7, the V gene TRBV5-5, with D tentatively TRBD1 (6 bases). CDR1 and CDR2 from the germline V gene are SGHKS and YYEKEE (reference sequence). The CDR3 length is 13 residues. V was clipped by 5 bases and J by 5 bases, with 14 bases between them. CDR3 DNA sequence: TGTGCCAGCAGAACAGGGATTACGGACGAGCAGTACTTC. The encoded protein is CASRTGITDEQYF.

This sequence joins TRBV15 and TRBJ2-7; 7 bases agree with TRBD1. The trim removed 3 bases at V and 2 bases at J, leaving 4 bases unmatched. CDR3 size: 14 residues. Germline values: CDR1 LNHNV, CDR2 YYDKDF (reference sequence). The CDR3 DNA follows: TGTGCCACCAGCAGGGACAGGATTACCTACGAGCAGTACTTC. Protein product: CATSRDRITYEQYF.